This T cell receptor beta chain was found in a study of shared T cell receptors in the human thymus. V shed 0 bases and J 13 bases; nucleotides not matched to a gene: 9. Germline V CDR1 and CDR2: SGHNT, YYREEE (reference sequence). The CDR3 has 14 amino acids. This clone was seen more than once but under ten times. Assay used: immunoSEQ multiplex PCR; TCRdb lists only in-frame clones, some missing. The data show 650,000 to 950,000 clones, 80% to 90% seen once. These data also featured in a second study, about human thymus T cells. That work contributes: Congenital heart defects were the reason for the corrective surgery that the donors, healthy Finnish infants, were having. Thymic samples were excised during corrective heart operations. Repertoires from thymus and blood appeared to show biased V and J gene usage. Thymic repertoires of unrelated individuals were reported in related research to overlap highly.

The sample comprised thymocytes. The chain employs TRBV5-4 and TRBJ2-1; 8 bases match TRBD2. This clonotype was sampled from a girl younger than two with a congenital heart defect. In nucleotides, the CDR3 is TGTGCCAGCAGCTTGGATGAGACTAGCGTCGAACAGTTCTTC. Translation: CASSLDETSVEQFF.